The rows below give T cell receptor beta chains drawn from one sample of a study of T-cell memory formation after mild COVID-19. Each CDR3 protein gets one entry after TCRdb re-called the 5' RACE reads with MiXCR. The data hold roughly 150,000 distinct CDR3 sequences, with approximately 14% observed a single time. Specimen: PBMCs or a T cell subset sorted from them (not recorded which). All receptors come from an adult woman who had mild COVID-19 (a few samples of this study predate the infection). Cell type and time point are not known. CDR3s include the opening cysteine and the closing phenylalanine or tryptophan. The D gene is left open where the match is weak. Clone size is given for some rows only: seen once, a few or many times, or a class if the clone is expanded.

v_call	d_call	j_call	clone_size	cdr3_nt	cdr3_aa
TRBV3-1	.	TRBJ1-2	.	TGTGCCAGCAGCCAAGGGGCCTACTATGGCTACACCTTC	CASSQGAYYGYTF
TRBV9	TRBD2	TRBJ2-7	.	TGTGCCAGCAGTCCCCTAGCGGGAGGGCCTAGGTACGAGCAGTACTTC	CASSPLAGGPRYEQYF
TRBV7-2	TRBD2	TRBJ2-3	few	TGTGCCAGCAGCCTAGGACTAGCGGGAGTTTCGGCAGATACGCAGTATTTT	CASSLGLAGVSADTQYF
TRBV29-1	TRBD1	TRBJ1-5	.	TGCAGCGCGGGACAGTCCGGGCCCGGGGCCCAGCATTTT	CSAGQSGPGAQHF
TRBV24-1	.	TRBJ2-2	.	TGTGCCACCAGTGATCGGCCCGGGGAGCTGTTTTTT	CATSDRPGELFF
TRBV20-1	TRBD1	TRBJ1-6	.	TGCAGTGTGACCGGGACAGGGAATTCACCCCTCCACTTT	CSVTGTGNSPLHF
TRBV5-1	TRBD1	TRBJ1-2	.	TGCGCCAGCAGCCCGGGACAGGGGAATGGCTACACCTTC	CASSPGQGNGYTF
TRBV25-1	TRBD2	TRBJ2-5	many	TGTGCCAGCAGTGAAGAAACAGCGGGACAAGAGACCCAGTACTTC	CASSEETAGQETQYF
TRBV7-2	.	TRBJ2-1	.	TGTGCCAGCAGCTTAAGGTACAGGACGACCCCGTTGGGTGAGCAGTTCTTC	CASSLRYRTTPLGEQFF
TRBV7-6	.	TRBJ2-1	few	TGTGCCAGCAGCTTAAGAGACAATGAGCAGTTCTTC	CASSLRDNEQFF
TRBV12-3/TRBV12-4	.	TRBJ1-1	few	TGTGCCAGCAGTTTGAAGGGTCTGGATGAAGCTTTCTTT	CASSLKGLDEAFF
TRBV2	.	TRBJ1-6	few	TGTGCCAGCAGTGAGGAGGCAGGGTATAATTCACCCCTCCACTTT	CASSEEAGYNSPLHF
TRBV5-1	TRBD2	TRBJ2-2	few	TGCGCCAGCAGTTCGTTGGGGAGGGACACCGGGGAGCTGTTTTTT	CASSSLGRDTGELFF
TRBV27	.	TRBJ2-7	.	TGTGCCAGCAGTCTGACGGCCCTAAGCTCCTACGAGCAGTACTTC	CASSLTALSSYEQYF
TRBV20-1	.	TRBJ1-2	.	TGCAGTGCTAGAGGCTGGGACGAGGACTATGGCTACACCTTC	CSARGWDEDYGYTF
TRBV4-2	.	TRBJ2-2	few	TGTGCCAGCAGCCAAGATCAAGGGAGCTCCGGGGAGCTGTTTTTT	CASSQDQGSSGELFF
TRBV2	TRBD1	TRBJ2-3	few	TGTGCCAGCAGTGAGGGGACAGGGCGAGGCGATACGCAGTATTTT	CASSEGTGRGDTQYF
TRBV20-1	.	TRBJ2-3	.	TGCAGTGCTAGGGCCACCCTTTGGGATACGCAGTATTTT	CSARATLWDTQYF
TRBV24-1	TRBD1	TRBJ2-3	few	TGTGCCACCAGTGACCCCAGGGGGCGGACAGATACGCAGTATTTT	CATSDPRGRTDTQYF
TRBV12-3/TRBV12-4	.	TRBJ2-7	few	TGTGCCAGCAGTTTATCGGGGCTAGGCGAGCAGTACTTC	CASSLSGLGEQYF
TRBV15	.	TRBJ2-5	few	TGTGCCACCAGCAGAAGGGGCCCGGGGTATCCCCAAGAGACCCAGTACTTC	CATSRRGPGYPQETQYF
TRBV7-9	.	TRBJ2-7	few	TGTGCCAGCAGCCCGGGCGAGCAGTACTTC	CASSPGEQYF
TRBV5-1	.	TRBJ2-1	.	TGCGCCAGCTTTGCTGGCGGGGCTAGCTCCTACAATGAGCAGTTCTTC	CASFAGGASSYNEQFF
TRBV20-1	TRBD2	TRBJ2-1	.	TGCAGTACGGGACTAGCGGGAAATGAGCAGTTCTTC	CSTGLAGNEQFF
TRBV6-5	TRBD2	TRBJ2-3	few	TGTGCCAGCAGTTACGGGACTAGCGGGGGGGACTACCGGAGAACAGATACGCAGTATTTT	CASSYGTSGGDYRRTDTQYF
TRBV7-3	.	TRBJ2-1	few	TGTGCCAGCAGTATGTCGGGTAGCATTAACAATGAGCAGTTCTTC	CASSMSGSINNEQFF
TRBV9	TRBD1	TRBJ2-1	.	TGTGCCAGCAGCCTTGGGACAGGGGAGGCATGGGAGCAGTTCTTC	CASSLGTGEAWEQFF
TRBV6-6	TRBD1	TRBJ2-7	few	TGTGCCAGCAGCCATCCCCGACAGGGCGAGCAGTACTTC	CASSHPRQGEQYF
TRBV18	.	TRBJ2-7	.	TGTGCCAGCTCACGGACCTCCGGCGGTTACGAGCAGTACTTC	CASSRTSGGYEQYF
TRBV7-9	.	TRBJ2-5	.	TGTGCCAGCAGCTTAGCAGTGGCCAATCGGCAAGAGACCCAGTACTTC	CASSLAVANRQETQYF
TRBV12-3/TRBV12-4	TRBD1	TRBJ1-1	many	TGCGCCAGCAGCTTGGGACAGTTGAACACTGAAGCTTTCTTT	CASSLGQLNTEAFF
TRBV6-5	.	TRBJ2-1	few	TGTGCCAGCAGTTACCAGGGGAACTCCTACAATGAGCAGTTCTTC	CASSYQGNSYNEQFF
TRBV29-1	TRBD1	TRBJ1-2	.	TGCAGCGTTATTACAGGGGACGGAGGCTACACCTTC	CSVITGDGGYTF
TRBV5-6	TRBD2	TRBJ2-7	few	TGTGCCAGCAGAATACTAGCGGGAAGGGACGAGCAGTACTTC	CASRILAGRDEQYF
TRBV24-1	.	TRBJ2-3	.	TGTGCCATCTCCCCAGGGGCTCCTAGCACAGATACGCAGTATTTT	CAISPGAPSTDTQYF
TRBV5-1	.	TRBJ2-1	.	TGCGCCAGCAGCCTCCGGCTAGGGTCCTACAATGAGCAGTTCTTC	CASSLRLGSYNEQFF
TRBV5-5	TRBD1	TRBJ1-1	.	TGTGCCAGCAGCTGGACAGGTATACTGAACACTGAAGCTTTCTTT	CASSWTGILNTEAFF
TRBV7-3	TRBD1	TRBJ1-2	few	TGTGCCAGCAGCTTAAAAGGGGGCAGTGGCTACACCTTC	CASSLKGGSGYTF
TRBV4-2	TRBD2	TRBJ2-5	many	TGTGCCAGCAGCCAAGGACAGAGACTAGCGGACCAAGAGACCCAGTACTTC	CASSQGQRLADQETQYF
TRBV6-5	.	TRBJ2-2	.	TGTGCCAGCAGTCCCGTTCTATCGAACACCGGGGAGCTGTTTTTT	CASSPVLSNTGELFF
TRBV5-1	.	TRBJ1-1	.	TGCGCCAGCAGCTTGGAATCTGAAGCTTTCTTT	CASSLESEAFF
TRBV7-5	.	TRBJ2-1	many	.	CISVSEAPGTSGKKEPYNEQFF
TRBV18	.	TRBJ2-2	.	TGTGCCAGCTCACCAGTTAGCAGGAACACCGGGGAGCTGTTTTTT	CASSPVSRNTGELFF
TRBV24-1	.	TRBJ1-5	few	TGTGCCACCAGTGATGCGGATCAGCCCCAGCATTTT	CATSDADQPQHF
TRBV4-1	.	TRBJ2-2	many	TGCGCCAGCAGCCAAACCCTTGGCGTTACCGGGGAGCTGTTTTTT	CASSQTLGVTGELFF
TRBV28	.	TRBJ2-4	.	TGTGCCAGCAGTTTAGGGGGGAAGGGAGCCAAAAACATTCAGTACTTC	CASSLGGKGAKNIQYF
TRBV13	.	TRBJ1-1	few	TGTGCCAGCAGCGACCACAGGGAAGCTTTCTTT	CASSDHREAFF
TRBV6-2/TRBV6-3	.	TRBJ1-5	.	TGTGCCAGCAGCCTCCAGGGGTGGGGGAGTCAGCCCCAGCATTTT	CASSLQGWGSQPQHF
TRBV7-8	.	TRBJ2-2	many	TGTGCCAGCAGCTTAGGGGGCCGGGGTACCGGGGAGCTGTTTTTT	CASSLGGRGTGELFF
TRBV27	.	TRBJ2-1	many	TGTGCCAGCAGTTTCAGCTCCTACAATGAGCAGTTCTTC	CASSFSSYNEQFF
TRBV7-6	TRBD2	TRBJ2-2	few	TGTGCCAGCAGCTTTGGACTAGCGGGAGGGCCTCGCACCGGGGAGCTGTTTTTT	CASSFGLAGGPRTGELFF
TRBV9	.	TRBJ1-3	.	TGTGCCAGCGCCCGTTCCGGGGAAGGGTACTCTGGAAACACCATATATTTT	CASARSGEGYSGNTIYF
TRBV12-3/TRBV12-4	.	TRBJ1-1	few	TGTGCCAGCAGGGGGGACACACGGAACACTGAAGCTTTCTTT	CASRGDTRNTEAFF
TRBV6-5	.	TRBJ2-2	.	TGTGCCAGCAGTTACTCGATGGTTATGTGGCAGGGAGGGAACACCGGGGAGCTGTTTTTT	CASSYSMVMWQGGNTGELFF
TRBV6-5	TRBD2	TRBJ2-3	few	TGTGCCAGCAGTTACTCGCCTAGCGGGAGACTCGTAACAGATACGCAGTATTTT	CASSYSPSGRLVTDTQYF
TRBV7-3	.	TRBJ1-6	.	TGTGCCAGCAGCATCAAAACAGTTACTAGCTCCTATAATTCACCCCTCCACTTT	CASSIKTVTSSYNSPLHF
TRBV5-1	TRBD1	TRBJ1-5	many	TGCGCCAGCAGCCTTAGACCGATAGGACAGGGGGCGAATCAGCCCCAGCATTTT	CASSLRPIGQGANQPQHF
TRBV12-3/TRBV12-4	TRBD2	TRBJ2-7	few	TGTGCCAGCAGGTCCCGGGGGGGCTCCTACGAGCAGTACTTC	CASRSRGGSYEQYF
TRBV12-3/TRBV12-4	TRBD2	TRBJ2-1	.	TGTGCCAGCAGCGGCGGGGGGGCGCCCTACAATGAGCAGTTCTTC	CASSGGGAPYNEQFF
TRBV11-2	.	TRBJ1-1	.	TGTGCCAGCAGCCCGGAAAGTGGGATCCCTGAAGCTTTCTTT	CASSPESGIPEAFF